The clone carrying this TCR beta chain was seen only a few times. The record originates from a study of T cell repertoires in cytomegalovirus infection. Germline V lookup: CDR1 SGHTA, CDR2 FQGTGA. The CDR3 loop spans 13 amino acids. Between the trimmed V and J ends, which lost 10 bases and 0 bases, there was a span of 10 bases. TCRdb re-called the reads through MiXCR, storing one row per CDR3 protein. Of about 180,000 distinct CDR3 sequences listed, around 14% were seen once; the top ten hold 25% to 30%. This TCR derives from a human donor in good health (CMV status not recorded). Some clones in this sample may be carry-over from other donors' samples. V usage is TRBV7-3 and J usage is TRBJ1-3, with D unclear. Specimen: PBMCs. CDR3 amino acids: CATRQDSGNTIYF. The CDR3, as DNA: TGTGCCACCCGGCAGGACTCTGGAAACACCATATATTTT.